The present T cell receptor beta chain was sequenced within a study of T-cell reconstitution after alpha-beta-depleted transplantation in children (TCRdb year 2016). Notes on the research overall: Using TCR repertoire profiling, the study quantitatively followed how T-cell immune reconstitution unfolded in children after TCRalphabeta/CD19-depleted allogeneic hematopoietic cell transplantation.

As concerns this clonotype: Its recognized antigen is unknown. One base away there is no much larger clone; base qualities are not given.

From the cysteine through the phenylalanine, the CDR3 covers 17 amino acids. Just the 51-base CDR3 DNA is kept, in frame starting at base 1. To prepare the library, PCR was applied. Sequencing was carried out with an Illumina HiSeq 2500. Molecular barcoding was employed in the preparation of TCR libraries, with unique molecular identifiers being used to normalize TCRbeta repertoire quantification. TCRdb applied fastp at Q25 and MiXCR to the public reads, then kept only in-frame beta chains. Rows merge per CDR3 protein into single entries with the most common DNA and genes. This sample holds about 610,000 distinct CDR3 sequences; roughly a tenth were observed only once. The ten largest clones represent about 4.2% of the sample.

The TCR sequence derives from a human donor who donated a stem cell graft to a child with acute myeloid leukemia. The V and J genes are TRBV12-1 and TRBJ2-7; the table names TRBD2, a call not compared with the DNA. TRBV12-1 is designated a pseudogene. The specimen comprised PBMCs from the stem cell graft donor, sampled from the stem cell graft. The bases read TGTGCCAGCAGCCCCGGGACTAGCGGGAGCCTAATCTACGAGCAGTACTTC. The translation is CASSPGTSGSLIYEQYF.